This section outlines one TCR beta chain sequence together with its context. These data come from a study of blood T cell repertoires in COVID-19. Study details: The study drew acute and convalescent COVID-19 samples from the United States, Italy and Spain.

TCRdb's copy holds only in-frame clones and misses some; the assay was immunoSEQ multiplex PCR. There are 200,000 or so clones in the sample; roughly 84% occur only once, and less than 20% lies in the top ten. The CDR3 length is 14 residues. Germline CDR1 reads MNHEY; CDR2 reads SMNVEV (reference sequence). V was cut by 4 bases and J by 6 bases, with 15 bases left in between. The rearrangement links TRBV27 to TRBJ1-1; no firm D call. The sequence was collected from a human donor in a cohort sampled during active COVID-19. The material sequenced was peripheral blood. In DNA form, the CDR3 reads TGTGCCAGCAGTTCAAATATGGGCGGGTCTGAAGCTTTCTTT. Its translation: CASSSNMGGSEAFF.